This paragraph covers one T cell receptor (beta chain) sequence. This clonotype was found a few times. The target of this receptor is not known. Within one base of it there is no much larger clone, and no base qualities were kept. To prepare the library, 5' RACE was applied. A second 7 to 11 cycle PCR used a sample-barcoded 5' primer and a J-beta primer mix. A template-switch 5' adaptor carrying 12 random nucleotides introduced a unique molecular identifier onto each TCR beta cDNA molecule. At least 2.5 million CDR3-containing paired-end reads were obtained from each sample. All of the RNA was converted into first-strand cDNA using the Mint cDNA synthesis kit, with a TRBC-specific oligonucleotide serving as the primer. After uracil-DNA glycosylase treatment, a first 18-cycle PCR used universal primers M1SS and BC2_uni_R on all cDNA. The paper's data handling went like this. For normalization, 1 million high-quality reads, each with a distinct molecular identifier, were randomly selected from each sample. Reads with shared molecular identifiers were discarded instead of being binned into consensus sequences. MiTCR, with a Q25 quality threshold and the strictest error-elimination algorithm, was used for CDR3 identification, clonotype clustering and error correction. Lower-bound total TCR beta diversity was estimated with a nonparametric unseen species model using Euler transformation. The raw public reads went through TCRdb reprocessing: fastp at Q25, MiXCR clone calling, in-frame beta chains kept. Every entry covers one CDR3 protein and lists the most common genes and DNA from its rows. The V and J calls come from TCRdb's annotation, not from the publication. This sample has approximately 1,700,000 distinct CDR3 sequences in its table, and about two fifths of those were observed once. The ten largest clones represent 20% to 25% of the sample.

The data stem from a study of blood T cells in healthy people across ages (dated by TCRdb to the mid-2010s). Looking at the study overall: In model experiments, roughly one uniquely barcoded TCR beta cDNA molecule per two T cells was captured by template switching. Using deep sequencing normalized with unique cDNA molecular identifiers, the study measured how TCR beta repertoire diversity changes with age. The donors were split into four age groups: young (average around 15 years), middle-aged (roughly 40), aged (roughly 68) and long-lived (roughly 77). Donors of different ages were randomly distributed across sequencing lanes to avoid experimental bias. For two donors (one aged 18 to 29 and one aged 80 or older), the study analyzed two additional independent replicas of 1 million unique cDNA reads from the same blood draw. Study-wide conclusions, independent of this receptor: Bulk unsorted PBMC profiling prevented conclusive comparison of naive and antigen-experienced compartments. Estimates of total diversity based on one million sequenced T cells were regarded as lower bounds and as underestimates. The CMV infection status of donors was not known, potentially confounding age-related changes in expanded clonotypes. The percentage of naive T cells measured by flow cytometry correlated strongly with observed TCR beta diversity. Observed TCR beta diversity per million T cells fell roughly linearly with age, and a significant reduction was already apparent by age roughly 40. Compared with the aged group, the long-lived group had more naive CD4+ T cells, fewer expanded clones and increased TCR diversity, a pattern suggesting age selection.

V is cut by 4 bases and J by 1 base, and the space between the germline ends is 19 bases. CDR1 and CDR2 were assigned from the germline V gene (reference sequence) as SEHNR and FQNEAQ. The cysteine opens and the phenylalanine closes a CDR3 of 17 amino acids. The read is trimmed to its CDR3 DNA, 51 bases read in frame from base 1. The 39 donors, aged about 6 to 100 years, were systemically healthy Caucasian individuals from Russia. Each donor gave ten milliliters of peripheral blood, drawn into EDTA-treated Vacutainer tubes. Ficoll-Paque density-gradient centrifugation was used to isolate PBMCs, with at least 7 million obtained per sample. Total RNA, at least 6 micrograms per sample, was extracted from PBMCs with Trizol reagent. Naive CD45RAhigh/CD27high T cell percentages were measured by flow cytometry on a PBMC aliquot from every donor.

Input material: blood. The clonotype originates from a human donor in good health. The chain is encoded by TRBV7-9 joined to TRBJ2-5; the D gene remains uncertain. In nucleotide form, the sequence is TGTGCCAGCAGCTCACCAGCTCCTAGACGGTTCCAAGAGACCCAGTACTTC. The resulting protein is CASSSPAPRRFQETQYF.